This T cell receptor (beta chain) was profiled in a study of blood T cell repertoires in COVID-19. Background on the study: Sources were T cells, B-cell-depleted T cells, or PBMCs; the material itself was cDNA or gDNA.

The V gene's germline CDR1 is SGHRS and CDR2 YFSETQ. The CDR3 runs 14 residues. V lost 1 base to trimming and J lost 0 bases, with 8 bases between them. Clones were read by immunoSEQ multiplex PCR, and TCRdb kept only the in-frame ones, dropping some. The sample lists under 300,000 clones, approximately 87% seen once, with 9.5% to 15% in the top ten. About this clone: Other DNA sequences from this sample encode an identical CDR3 as well.

The material sequenced was peripheral blood. The chain uses TRBV5-1 and TRBJ2-7; D is possibly TRBD2 (5 bases). This receptor was obtained from a woman aged 25 to 39 with COVID-19, enrolled during active disease. The CDR3 nucleotides are TGCGCCAGCAGCTTGTCGGGAAGCTCCTACGAGCAGTACTTC. Its protein is CASSLSGSSYEQYF.